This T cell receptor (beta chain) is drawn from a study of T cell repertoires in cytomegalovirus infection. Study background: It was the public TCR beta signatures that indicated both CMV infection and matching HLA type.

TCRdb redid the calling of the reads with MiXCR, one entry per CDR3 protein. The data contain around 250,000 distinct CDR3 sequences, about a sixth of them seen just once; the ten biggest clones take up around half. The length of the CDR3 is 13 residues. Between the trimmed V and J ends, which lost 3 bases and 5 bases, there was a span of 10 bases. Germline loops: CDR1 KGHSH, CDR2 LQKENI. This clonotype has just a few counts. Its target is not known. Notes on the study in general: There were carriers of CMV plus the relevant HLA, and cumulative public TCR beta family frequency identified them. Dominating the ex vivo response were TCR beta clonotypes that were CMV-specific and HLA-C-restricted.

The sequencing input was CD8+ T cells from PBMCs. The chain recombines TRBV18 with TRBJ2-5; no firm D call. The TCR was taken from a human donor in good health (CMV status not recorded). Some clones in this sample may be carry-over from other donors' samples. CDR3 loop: CASSPLQSETQYF. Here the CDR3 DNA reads TGTGCCAGCTCACCCCTGCAATCGGAGACCCAGTACTTC.